This T cell receptor (beta chain) was sequenced in a study of blood T cell repertoires in COVID-19. Study overall: Specimens from acute and convalescent COVID-19 originated in the United States, Italy and Spain. PBMCs, B-cell-depleted T cells, or T cells provided the cDNA or gDNA that made up the material.

In the original workflow: Using reference gene primer amplification, nucleated cell counts were estimated. The table came from immunoSEQ multiplex PCR; TCRdb's copy has only in-frame clones and leaves some out. V and J calls and clone size are copied from that table; D and trimming were computed from the DNA. The sample consists of around 100,000 clones, 86% of them appearing once. With 4 bases removed from V and 2 bases from J, the gap between germline ends came to 21 bases. This CDR3 has 18 amino acids. The chain recombines TRBV23-1 with TRBJ2-1; a weak D match, TRBD2 (6 bases). TRBV23-1 is given ORF status, its function remaining uncertain. This TCR derives from a man aged 35-49 years with acute or convalescent COVID-19. Sample: peripheral blood. In DNA, the CDR3 is TGCGCCAGCAGTCCAACACTCCCAAGCGGGTTTCCCTACAATGAGCAGTTCTTC. This codes for CASSPTLPSGFPYNEQFF.